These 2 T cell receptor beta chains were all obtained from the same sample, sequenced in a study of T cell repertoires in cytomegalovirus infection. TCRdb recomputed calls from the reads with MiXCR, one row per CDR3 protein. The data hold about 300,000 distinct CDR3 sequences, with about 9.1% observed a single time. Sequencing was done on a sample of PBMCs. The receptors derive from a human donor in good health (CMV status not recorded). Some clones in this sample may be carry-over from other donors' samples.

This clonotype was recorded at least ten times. CDR3 bases: TGTGCCAGCAGTCAACAGGCGTTGTATGGCTACACCTTC. Amino acids: CASSQQALYGYTF. The chain has TRBV28 and TRBJ1-2; possibly TRBD1 for D (5 bases). V was cut by 5 bases and J by 5 bases, with 12 bases left in between. Germline V gene lookup returns CDR1 MDHEN and CDR2 SYDVKM. The CDR3 loop spans 13 amino acids.

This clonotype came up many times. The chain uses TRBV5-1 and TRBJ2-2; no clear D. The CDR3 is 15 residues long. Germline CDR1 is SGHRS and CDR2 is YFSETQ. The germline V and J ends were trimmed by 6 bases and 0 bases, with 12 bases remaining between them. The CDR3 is CASTPQDTNTGELFF. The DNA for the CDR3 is TGCGCCAGCACCCCCCAGGATACGAACACCGGGGAGCTGTTTTTT. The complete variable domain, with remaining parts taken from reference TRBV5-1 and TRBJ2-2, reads KAGVTQTPRYLIKTRGQQVTLSCSPISGHRSVSWYQQTPGQGLQFLFEYFSETQRNKGNFPGRFSGRQFSNSRSEMNVSTLELGDSALYLCASTPQDTNTGELFFGEGSRLTVL.